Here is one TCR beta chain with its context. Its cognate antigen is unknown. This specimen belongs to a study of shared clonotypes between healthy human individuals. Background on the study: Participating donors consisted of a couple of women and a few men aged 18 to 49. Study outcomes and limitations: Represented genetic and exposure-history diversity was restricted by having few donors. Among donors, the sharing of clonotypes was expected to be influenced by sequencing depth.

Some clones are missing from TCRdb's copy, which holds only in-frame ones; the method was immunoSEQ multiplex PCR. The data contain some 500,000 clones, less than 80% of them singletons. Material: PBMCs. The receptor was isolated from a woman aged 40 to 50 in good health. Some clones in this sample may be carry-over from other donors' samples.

CDR3 DNA sequence: TGTGCCAGCAGGGGGACGTTTTTTTATACGCAGTATTTT. It encodes CASRGTFFYTQYF. The chain has TRBV28 and TRBJ2-3, with D perhaps TRBD1 or TRBD2 (5 bases each). This CDR3 is 13 amino acids long. V lost 6 bases and J 7 bases, leaving 14 bases between the germline ends. The germline CDR1 and CDR2 sequences are MDHEN and SYDVKM.